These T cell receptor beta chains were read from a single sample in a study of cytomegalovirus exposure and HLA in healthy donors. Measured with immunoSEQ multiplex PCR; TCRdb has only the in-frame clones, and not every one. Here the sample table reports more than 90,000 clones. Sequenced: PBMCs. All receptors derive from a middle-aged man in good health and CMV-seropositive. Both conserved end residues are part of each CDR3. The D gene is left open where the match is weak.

CDR3nt: TGTGCCACATCTGATACCCGGAAACCCGAGGGAAAACTGTTTTTT; CDR3aa: CATSDTRKPEGKLFF; v_gene: TRBV10-3; j_gene: TRBJ1-4; d_gene: -
CDR3nt: TGTGCCAGCAGTTACGGGGGGAGGGCCAAGGGCGAGCAGTACTTC; CDR3aa: CASSYGGRAKGEQYF; v_gene: TRBV6-5; j_gene: TRBJ2-7; d_gene: TRBD2
CDR3nt: TGCGCCAGCAGCTTGGCCCCCAACAGGGGGCTCGGCTATGGCTACACCTTC; CDR3aa: CASSLAPNRGLGYGYTF; v_gene: TRBV5-1; j_gene: TRBJ1-2; d_gene: TRBD1
CDR3nt: TGTGCCAGCAGCTTAGCGCAAGAGCAGTACTTC; CDR3aa: CASSLAQEQYF; v_gene: TRBV7-8; j_gene: TRBJ2-5; d_gene: -
CDR3nt: TGTGCCAGCAGTCCTTCCCGCGGGGGTAGGCAGACCCAGTACTTC; CDR3aa: CASSPSRGGRQTQYF; v_gene: TRBV28; j_gene: TRBJ2-5; d_gene: TRBD2
CDR3nt: TGTGCCAGCAGCAGGCCGGGACAGGGAGCCTACAATGAGCAGTTCTTC; CDR3aa: CASSRPGQGAYNEQFF; v_gene: TRBV7-9; j_gene: TRBJ2-1; d_gene: TRBD1
CDR3nt: TGTGCCAGCAGCTCGCGAGGCGAGAACACTGAAGCTTTCTTT; CDR3aa: CASSSRGENTEAFF; v_gene: TRBV7-6; j_gene: TRBJ1-1; d_gene: -
CDR3nt: TGTGCCAGCAGCATCAGGAAAATCCCGGGATCCAGAAGCACTGAAGCTTTCTTT; CDR3aa: CASSIRKIPGSRSTEAFF; v_gene: TRBV7-8; j_gene: TRBJ1-1; d_gene: -
CDR3nt: TGTGCCAGCAGTTTATTAGCGAACACCGGGGAGCTGTTTTTT; CDR3aa: CASSLLANTGELFF; v_gene: TRBV28; j_gene: TRBJ2-2; d_gene: -
CDR3nt: TGTGCCAGCTCACCAAGAGAAGAGACCCAGTACTTC; CDR3aa: CASSPREETQYF; v_gene: TRBV18; j_gene: TRBJ2-5; d_gene: -
CDR3nt: TGTGCCAGCTCACCACCGGGCGAAGAGACCCAGTACTTC; CDR3aa: CASSPPGEETQYF; v_gene: TRBV18; j_gene: TRBJ2-5; d_gene: -
CDR3nt: TGTGCCAGCAGTTTATGGGAGGTTGGCACAGATACGCAGTATTTT; CDR3aa: CASSLWEVGTDTQYF; v_gene: TRBV28; j_gene: TRBJ2-3; d_gene: -
CDR3nt: TGTGCCAGCAGCCCAACTGACAGCTTTCAGCCCCAGCATTTT; CDR3aa: CASSPTDSFQPQHF; v_gene: TRBV5-8; j_gene: TRBJ1-5; d_gene: -
CDR3nt: TGTGCCAGCAGCCAGCAAGGGGCAGACACAGATACGCAGTATTTT; CDR3aa: CASSQQGADTDTQYF; v_gene: TRBV11-2; j_gene: TRBJ2-3; d_gene: -
CDR3nt: TGTGCCAGTAGTTCTGGAGCCTACGAGCAGTACTTC; CDR3aa: CASSSGAYEQYF; v_gene: TRBV19; j_gene: TRBJ2-7; d_gene: -
CDR3nt: TGTGCCAGCAGTTCCCGGGACAGGGATGAAGAGACCCAGTACTTC; CDR3aa: CASSSRDRDEETQYF; v_gene: TRBV6-5; j_gene: TRBJ2-5; d_gene: TRBD1
CDR3nt: TGCGCCAGCAGCCAAGGATTGGGCCCCTCTGGGGCCAACGTCCTGACTTTC; CDR3aa: CASSQGLGPSGANVLTF; v_gene: TRBV4-1; j_gene: TRBJ2-6; d_gene: -
CDR3nt: TGTGCCAGCAGCCATGAAACTACACCCTACGAGCAGTACTTC; CDR3aa: CASSHETTPYEQYF; v_gene: TRBV4-2; j_gene: TRBJ2-7; d_gene: -
CDR3nt: TGTGCCAGTATGAGGTTCGGGGAGCTGTTTTTT; CDR3aa: CASMRFGELFF; v_gene: TRBV19; j_gene: TRBJ2-2; d_gene: -
CDR3nt: TGTGCCAGCAGGCGGACAGGGGATAGCAATCAGCCCCAGCATTTT; CDR3aa: CASRRTGDSNQPQHF; v_gene: TRBV7-2; j_gene: TRBJ1-5; d_gene: TRBD1
CDR3nt: TGTGCCAGCAGCTTACCCAAAACTAGCGGGGGGAACACCGGGGAGCTGTTTTTT; CDR3aa: CASSLPKTSGGNTGELFF; v_gene: TRBV7-2; j_gene: TRBJ2-2; d_gene: TRBD2
CDR3nt: TGCGCCAGCAGCTGGATGATGGACAGGGGCCCTGAGACCCAGTACTTC; CDR3aa: CASSWMMDRGPETQYF; v_gene: TRBV5-1; j_gene: TRBJ2-5; d_gene: TRBD1
CDR3nt: TGTGCCAGCAGTTTCCAACAGGGTGCCTACGAGCAGTACTTC; CDR3aa: CASSFQQGAYEQYF; v_gene: TRBV28; j_gene: TRBJ2-7; d_gene: -
CDR3nt: TGTGCCAGCAGCTTAGCCCTTGGAATTGGGACAGGGACTGGAAACACCATATATTTT; CDR3aa: CASSLALGIGTGTGNTIYF; v_gene: TRBV7-9; j_gene: TRBJ1-3; d_gene: TRBD1
CDR3nt: TGCAGCGTTCTTGGAGGGAGGGTAAACAATGAGCAGTTCTTC; CDR3aa: CSVLGGRVNNEQFF; v_gene: TRBV29-1; j_gene: TRBJ2-1; d_gene: TRBD2
CDR3nt: TGCGCCAGCAGCCCTGACAGGGGGCTGAACAATGAGCAGTTCTTC; CDR3aa: CASSPDRGLNNEQFF; v_gene: TRBV5-1; j_gene: TRBJ2-1; d_gene: TRBD1
CDR3nt: TGTGCCAGCAGCTTGTACCTAGCGGGAGGAACCACAGATACGCAGTATTTT; CDR3aa: CASSLYLAGGTTDTQYF; v_gene: TRBV7-8; j_gene: TRBJ2-3; d_gene: TRBD2
CDR3nt: TGTGCCATCAGCAGACTAGCGGGAGATGGGAGAGGGGAGTACCAAGAGACCCAGTACTTC; CDR3aa: CAISRLAGDGRGEYQETQYF; v_gene: TRBV10-3; j_gene: TRBJ2-5; d_gene: TRBD2
CDR3nt: TGTGCCAGCAGCTTGGGGCGGGGTCGCTATTCACCCCTCCACTTT; CDR3aa: CASSLGRGRYSPLHF; v_gene: TRBV5-6; j_gene: TRBJ1-6; d_gene: -
CDR3nt: TGTGCCAGCAAGTTTAGTAGGGAGGAACTGTTTTTT; CDR3aa: CASKFSREELFF; v_gene: TRBV28; j_gene: TRBJ2-2; d_gene: -
CDR3nt: TGTGCCAGCAGTATGACCCGGGGTGCCGACGAGCAGTACTTC; CDR3aa: CASSMTRGADEQYF; v_gene: TRBV6-5; j_gene: TRBJ2-7; d_gene: -
CDR3nt: TGCGCCAGCAGCTTGGATACTAGCGGGAGCTCCTACAATGAGCAGTTCTTC; CDR3aa: CASSLDTSGSSYNEQFF; v_gene: TRBV5-1; j_gene: TRBJ2-1; d_gene: TRBD2
CDR3nt: TGCGCCAGCAGCCAAGCGGGGACACGTTATGGCTACACCTTC; CDR3aa: CASSQAGTRYGYTF; v_gene: TRBV4-1; j_gene: TRBJ1-2; d_gene: -